This entry describes one T cell receptor (beta chain). From the 5' RACE reads, TCRdb called clonotypes with MiXCR, one entry per CDR3 protein. Of about 36,000 distinct CDR3 sequences in the sample, approximately 7.2% were seen once. Time point of the sample: sample taken at primary tumor resection. Trimming pared 4 bases from V and 8 bases from J, leaving 15 bases between. The CDR3 loop spans 14 amino acids. The V gene's germline CDR1 is SGHRS and CDR2 YFSETQ. The record originates from a study of spatial heterogeneity in lung cancer. About the research overall: Consistently, beta-chain sequences turned up in larger numbers than alpha-chain sequences did. The mean occurrence of each unique TCR and UMI combination in raw reads exceeded eight.

The clonotype comes from a female donor with early-stage non-small cell lung cancer. This chain connects TRBV5-1 to TRBJ1-4; D uncertain. This specimen consisted of PBMCs, obtained at surgery. The CDR3 DNA follows: TGCGCCAGCAGCCGGAACGGAGGAATGGAAAAACTGTTTTTT. This gives the protein CASSRNGGMEKLFF.